The 3 T cell receptor beta chains in this list originate from one sample, sequenced in a study of blood T cell repertoires in COVID-19. Method: immunoSEQ multiplex PCR; TCRdb's copy keeps in-frame clones and lacks some. The sample yields a few hundred thousand clones, approximately 85% seen once. The specimen was PBMCs or T cells enriched from blood (not recorded which). Receptors were obtained from a man younger than 40 who had recovered from COVID-19.

V usage is TRBV14 and J usage is TRBJ2-3, with D unclear. The germline V and J ends were trimmed by 1 base and 6 bases, with 8 bases remaining between them. Germline V gene data show CDR1 as SGHDN and CDR2 as FVKESK. The CDR3 runs to 13 residues. CDR3 protein: CASSQAIRDTQYF. The CDR3 nucleotides read TGTGCCAGCAGCCAAGCAATCCGGGATACGCAGTATTTT.

In this sample, this clone turned up once. This rearrangement joins TRBV10-3 to TRBJ1-1; possible D gene TRBD1, 6 bases. Looked up from germline, CDR1 is ENHRY and CDR2 is SYGVKD. The CDR3 is 14 residues long. The V end was cut by 6 bases, the J end by 2 bases, with 13 bases between. CDR3 nucleotides: TGTGCCATCAGGAAAGGACAGAAAAACACTGAAGCTTTCTTT. It translates to CAIRKGQKNTEAFF.

The chain has TRBV27 and TRBJ2-2; D remains unclear. This CDR3 has 16 amino acids. From germline, CDR1 is MNHEY and CDR2 SMNVEV (reference sequence). Between the trimmed V and J ends, which lost 2 bases and 0 bases, there was a span of 10 bases. The CDR3 region is CASSLARGANTGELFF. Here the CDR3 DNA reads TGTGCCAGCAGTTTAGCGAGAGGAGCGAACACCGGGGAGCTGTTTTTT.